This T cell receptor (beta chain) was found in a study of shared clonotypes between healthy human individuals. Trimming removed 3 bases from V and 12 bases from J; junction bases left unmatched: 9. This CDR3 contains 13 residues. Looked up from germline, CDR1 is SGHRS and CDR2 is YFSETQ. Donation came from healthy HIV-negative adults that had no recent acute infections or vaccinations. Note on this clone: Its antigen is still unknown.

Study-level findings and limits: An effect of sequencing depth on clonotype sharing among donors was expected. Memory subsets generally showed lower estimated richness than naive subsets.

Genomic DNA per cell subset filled all wells of several immunoSEQ plates. The table came from immunoSEQ multiplex PCR; TCRdb's copy has only in-frame clones and leaves some out. The table has roughly 2.5 million clones, around nine tenths seen once. Sequencing was carried out using naive CD4+ T cells sorted from blood. Specified subset: CD45RA+ positively selected. The source of this sequence is a young man in good health. The V gene is TRBV5-1, the J gene TRBJ2-1; 7 bases are shared with TRBD2. CDR3 nucleotides: TGCGCCAGCAGCTCACTTACTAGCGATCGGCAGTTCTTC. As protein: CASSSLTSDRQFF.